This T cell receptor beta chain derives from a study of CXCR3-negative and CXCR3-positive naive CD8 T cells. Points from the study as a whole: Naive cells, whether CXCR3-negative or CXCR3-positive, had similar TRBV-TRBJ usage, while memory cells differed. CXCR3-positive naive cells carried more hydrophobic TRB CDR3s than CXCR3-negative naive cells did. In both naive subsets diversity was comparably high, whereas memory CD8+ cells showed much lower diversity.

With regard to this clonotype: The antigen is not known.

Identification of naive CD8+ T cells rested on CD45RO-CCR7+CD27+CD95- status. In preparing the TRB cDNA libraries, 5' RACE with UMI labels was used. One entry per CDR3 protein, without DNA, is what TCRdb gives after re-calling the 5' RACE reads. The sample data list some 50,000 distinct CDR3 sequences. This CDR3 spans 16 amino acids. This sequence was found in a human donor in good health. Some clones in this sample may be carry-over from other donors' samples. This sequence joins TRBV12-3 or TRBV12-4 and TRBJ2-7; the D call of TRBD1 rests on TCRdb alone, since no DNA is present to check it. Sequencing used naive CXCR3- CD8+ T cells from blood. Described subset: CD45RO-CCR7+CD27+CD95- naive CD8+ T cells lacking CXCR3 (TNR3-). CDR3: CASSLTGGVSTYEQYF.